The present T cell receptor (beta chain) was sequenced within a study of PD-L1 blockade in urothelial cancer. Study context: Atezolizumab therapy began for patients in about 2014, dosed at 1,200 mg intravenously every 3 weeks. Males with bladder-origin urothelial cancer constituted about 90% of the roughly 30 patients.

Synthetic TCR analog templates were spiked into all PCRs individually. Only in-frame clones appear in the TCRdb table, and some are missing; sequencing was by immunoSEQ multiplex PCR. The repertoire has approximately 52,000 clones, about 75% of them found once; the top ten carry roughly 4%. The germline CDR1 and CDR2 sequences are SEHNR and FQNEAQ (reference sequence). The CDR3 is 14 amino acids. V was shortened by 5 bases and J by 10 bases, with 15 bases between the two germline ends. This clone was seen a handful of times. Time point specified: pretreatment peripheral blood. Sample numbers ranged from 1 to 8 per patient, encompassing pretreatment and on-treatment collections.

This TCR came from a man between 65 and 85 years old with urothelial cancer. The rearrangement joins TRBV7-9 to TRBJ1-6, with a weak D call TRBD1 (6 bases). The sample was PBMCs, taken around atezolizumab (anti-PD-L1) treatment. In DNA, the CDR3 is TGTGCCAGCAGCCACGCAGGGGAGCGATCACCCCTCCACTTT. Its protein product is CASSHAGERSPLHF.